This section outlines one T cell receptor beta chain sequence together with its context. These data belong to a study of cytotoxic CD8 clonotypes in ibrutinib-treated CLL. J gave up 4 bases and V 5 bases, and 10 bases lay outside the gene matches. The germline V gene has CDR1 LNHDA and CDR2 SQIVND (reference sequence). The CDR3 is 15 residues long. Profiled with immunoSEQ multiplex PCR; TCRdb holds only in-frame clones, not every one. The data contain more than 70,000 clones, around 79% of them singletons. Sample: PBMCs, taken after 12 months of ibrutinib treatment. This sequence originates from a human donor with chronic lymphocytic leukemia. The gene calls are TRBV19 and TRBJ2-5; 7 nucleotides line up with TRBD2. The DNA for the CDR3 is TGTGCCAGTAGTGGAGGGTCGGGAGGTGCAGAGACCCAGTACTTC. It codes for CASSGGSGGAETQYF.